The T cell receptor beta chain described here comes from a study of molecular identifiers for immune sequencing clone quantification. The CDR3 has 15 residues. With regard to this clonotype: Its cognate antigen is unknown.

Findings and limits, study-wide: Clone sizes that are highly expanded could be underestimated when identical TCR molecules share a barcode. Single-cell amounts of spiked Jurkat TCR RNA were reportedly detectable among some 1 million naive cells.

Preparation of the bulk TCR libraries relied on previously described methods and listed TCR primers. TCRdb reanalysed the PCR reads using MiXCR and keeps one entry per CDR3 protein. This sample has about 320,000 distinct CDR3 sequences, with under 25% found just once. Sequenced: naive CD8+ T cells from blood, with Jurkat cell RNA spiked in. Sample subset: FACS-sorted CD8+CD4-CCR7+CD45RA+ naive T cells. V and J are TRBV21-1 and TRBJ2-3; the table's TRBD2 call for D was not verified on the DNA. TRBV21-1 is marked as a pseudogene. This receptor was obtained from a human donor in good health. Some libraries in this study had Jurkat cell RNA spiked in. The CDR3 spells CASSRGTSGAPAKYF. The CDR3 bases are TGTGCCAGCAGCAGGGGGACTAGCGGGGCGCCTGCGAAGTATTTT.